This note documents a single TCR beta chain sequence. Its target is not known. Stated time point: newly diagnosed GD, antithyroid drugs for less than 3 months. Researchers made the TCR library from RNA that was extracted from PBMCs. Through Arm-PCR of CDR3 regions and iRepertoire HTBI primers, TCR beta libraries were built. TCRdb re-called the multiplex PCR reads with MiXCR, one entry per CDR3 protein. The data show about 240,000 distinct CDR3 sequences, around 20% seen once. The data belong to a study of regulatory T cells in long-lasting Graves disease. Germline CDR1 is DFQATT and CDR2 is SNEGSKA (reference sequence). V shed 7 bases, J shed 7 bases, and the junction held 8 bases outside the gene matches. This CDR3 has 13 amino acids. Study-level points and caveats: Newly diagnosed disease favored TRBV20-1 and TRBJ2-1 over persistent disease. Accuracy was possibly reduced by small sample size. A greater number of public clonotypes (approximately 2,500) was shared by persistent patients than by new patients (approximately 910).

The TCR originated in a female donor with Graves disease. The input for sequencing was peripheral blood mononuclear cells (PBMCs), taken at new diagnosis, from a patient treated with antithyroid drugs. The chain couples TRBV20-1 to TRBJ2-1; 9 bases map to TRBD1. CDR3 sequence reads: CSGGDRDENEQFF. The CDR3, as DNA: TGCAGTGGGGGGGACAGGGATGAGAATGAGCAGTTCTTC.